In this sample, the clone carrying this T cell receptor (beta chain) turned up many times. Germline lookup yields CDR1 SGHTA and CDR2 FQGNSA. The CDR3 consists of 14 residues. The V gene lost 1 base and the J gene lost 7 bases, with 13 bases spanning the gap. These data belong to a study of T cell repertoires in cytomegalovirus infection. A single record per CDR3 protein comes from TCRdb applying MiXCR to the reads. Of roughly 200,000 distinct CDR3 sequences listed, roughly 15% were seen once; the top ten hold 20% to 25%. The TCR sequence derives from a human donor in good health (CMV status not recorded). Some clones in this sample may be carry-over from other donors' samples. The sequenced sample was CD8+ T cells from PBMCs. The J gene is TRBJ1-2, the V gene TRBV7-2; TRBD1 might be the D (6 bases). The CDR3 sequence: CASSLVWGAAGYTF. In nucleotides, the CDR3 is TGTGCCAGCAGCTTAGTCTGGGGGGCCGCTGGCTACACCTTC.